Here is one TCR beta chain with its context. This clone was seen more than once but under ten times. Its antigen is unknown. Base qualities are not recorded, but no much larger clone differs from it by a single base. This specimen comes from a study of blood T cell repertoires in COVID-19 (dated by TCRdb to 2018 to 2020). About the investigation overall: The collaborator samples originated in the United States, Italy and Spain and spanned the acute and convalescent phases of COVID-19. The prospective study material was composed of cDNA or gDNA derived from T cells, B-cell-depleted T cells, or PBMCs. Deeply sampled blood TCRbeta repertoires from subjects exposed to, actively infected with, or recovered from COVID-19 were included in the dataset. The repertoires were released in a freely available public database intended as a resource for research on the immune response to SARS-CoV-2. The samples were drawn from the first 160 participants of the ongoing ImmuneRACE study and from more than 1,000 subjects provided by 6 global collaborators. Nearly every sample came with metadata listing a de-identified subject ID, COVID-19 status, age in years and sex. Where available, HLA class I and class II types were taken from metadata supplied by the sample provider and were not determined by assay-based typing.

Points the paper makes about the study in general: The amount of clinical and demographic metadata varied by source and participant and was provided uncurated.

In the prospective study, participants were about 18 to 100 years old, resided in 24 geographic areas of the United States, and were enrolled through a virtual design. In the prospective study, participants were assigned to cohorts based on the clinical history participants reported in a screening survey and a study questionnaire. Recovered participants in ImmuneRACE Cohort 3 were defined by two consecutive negative NP/OP PCR tests, clearance by a healthcare professional, or resolution of symptoms. In the prospective study, whole blood, serum and a nasopharyngeal or oropharyngeal swab were collected from each participant by mobile phlebotomists. Over a 2-month period, participants in the prospective study had the option of providing additional blood draws and questionnaires. Before DNA extraction, blood samples from the prospective study were shipped at room temperature or frozen. TCRbeta CDR3 regions were amplified from genomic DNA using the immunoSEQ Assay, a bias-controlled multiplex PCR. The authors' pipeline ran thus. Nucleated cell counts per sample were estimated from amplification of reference gene primers within the assay. To quantify the absolute abundance of each unique TCRbeta CDR3 rearrangement, sequence reads were collapsed and filtered. For each sample, productive Simpson clonality was calculated as the square root of Simpson's diversity index across productive rearrangements. Sourced from immuneACCESS, this table was stored by TCRdb with only in-frame sequences that have V and J called. A share of the clones is absent; for the studies checked, an unresolved V gene accounts for under half, and the remainder has no known explanation. V and J calls plus clone size are reproduced from that table; the DNA served to infer D and trimming. The sample has approximately 360,000 clones on record, about four fifths of them singletons. The top ten constitute 5.1% of the sample.

The CDR3 contains 12 residues, cysteine and phenylalanine counted. The only DNA kept is the CDR3, 36 bases in frame from the first base. At the junction V is shortened by 2 bases and J by 14 bases, with 15 bases in between. Per the germline V gene (reference sequence), SEHNR is the CDR1 and FQNEAQ is the CDR2. Specimen: PBMCs or T cells enriched from blood (not recorded which). The chain is made from TRBV7-9 and TRBJ2-5; the D gene is perhaps TRBD1, from 5 matching bases. This sequence was found in a woman between 50 and 59 years old who had recovered from COVID-19. The DNA is TGTGCCAGCAGCTTACCGTGGACACACGATTACTTC. It translates to CASSLPWTHDYF.